This is a list of T cell receptor beta chains from one sample in a study of blood T cells in healthy people across ages. From the 5' RACE reads, TCRdb called clonotypes with MiXCR, one entry per CDR3 protein. The table records under 850,000 distinct CDR3 sequences, 30% to 45% of them present only once. The material sequenced was blood. Receptors originate from a man younger than 30 in good health. The CDR3 runs from the conserved cysteine through the conserved F or W. The D gene is left open where the match is weak. Size values are once, few and many counts, or a class for expanded clones, and some rows have none.

J gene,V gene,CDR3 length,D gene,clone size,CDR3 DNA,CDR3 protein
TRBJ1-1,TRBV20-1,11,-,-,TGCAGTGCTAGAGATTGGGGTGAAGCTTTCTTT,CSARDWGEAFF
TRBJ2-7,TRBV2,14,-,-,TGTGCCAGCAAGGAGCGCTCGGCGTACAATGAGCAGTACTTC,CASKERSAYNEQYF
TRBJ2-3,TRBV27,15,-,-,TGTGCCAGCAGTTTCGGGCCGGAGGGCACAGATACGCAGTATTTT,CASSFGPEGTDTQYF
TRBJ2-7,TRBV2,12,-,-,TGTGCCAGCAGCGGGGACCCCAACGAGCAGTACTTC,CASSGDPNEQYF
TRBJ2-7,TRBV2,15,-,many,TGTGCCAGCCGAATACAGACAGGCCCCTCCTACGAGCAGTACTTC,CASRIQTGPSYEQYF
TRBJ1-1,TRBV9,14,TRBD1,-,TGTGCCAGCAGCGATGTAAGGACAGGGACTGAAGCTTTCTTT,CASSDVRTGTEAFF
TRBJ2-7,TRBV20-1,15,-,-,TGCAGTGCTCCAAGGGTCTGGGGGGTCCCCTACGAGCAGTACTTC,CSAPRVWGVPYEQYF
TRBJ1-1,TRBV12-3/TRBV12-4,11,-,many,TGTGCCAGCAGCCAGGGCCACTTAGCTTTCTTT,CASSQGHLAFF
TRBJ1-5,TRBV6-5,14,TRBD1,few,TGTGCCAGCAGCCGGACAGGGGAGGATCAGCCCCAGCATTTT,CASSRTGEDQPQHF
TRBJ1-6,TRBV9,17,-,-,TGTGCCAGCAGCGTAGACTGGGAGGGGGGAAGAAGATCACCCCTCCACTTT,CASSVDWEGGRRSPLHF
TRBJ1-5,TRBV4-2,16,-,-,TGTGCCAGCAGCCAAGATCGTCAGAATGAGAATCAGCCCCAGCATTTT,CASSQDRQNENQPQHF
TRBJ2-2,TRBV20-1,13,-,-,TGCAGTGCTATCAACCCCAACGTCGGGGAGCTGTTTTTT,CSAINPNVGELFF
TRBJ1-2,TRBV4-1,18,TRBD1,-,TGCGCCAGCAGCCAATATATAAACGACAGGGATATCAACTATGGCTACACCTTC,CASSQYINDRDINYGYTF
TRBJ1-1,TRBV4-2,13,-,-,TGTGCCAGCAGCCAAGATTTGGGTTGTCGGGCTTTCTTT,CASSQDLGCRAFF
TRBJ1-1,TRBV20-1,14,-,-,TGCAGTGCTGGGAGGGCTTTCGGGGGCACTGAAGCTTTCTTT,CSAGRAFGGTEAFF
TRBJ1-3,TRBV6-1,16,-,-,TGTGCCAGCAGTGAAGCTAGGGGGACCTCTGGAAACACCATATATTTT,CASSEARGTSGNTIYF
TRBJ1-2,TRBV20-1,14,-,few,TGCAGTGCAAGCGTTGGATGGGGGCGGGGTGGCTACACCTTC,CSASVGWGRGGYTF
TRBJ2-5,TRBV6-6,17,-,-,TGTGCCAGCAGTTCCGGGCGGCGGAGCTTATTGCAAGAGACCCAGTACTTC,CASSSGRRSLLQETQYF
TRBJ2-1,TRBV20-1,16,-,few,TGCAGTGCTCCAGGAACGTTTGGCGGCTCCTACAATGAGCAGTTCTTC,CSAPGTFGGSYNEQFF
TRBJ1-5,TRBV27,16,-,-,TGTGCCAGCAGTCCGACGGGGGGCTTGAGCAATCAGCCCCAGCATTTT,CASSPTGGLSNQPQHF
TRBJ2-1,TRBV13,11,-,-,TGTGCCAGCAGCTTAGGGGTGGTGCAGTTCTTC,CASSLGVVQFF
TRBJ2-1,TRBV6-2/TRBV6-3,13,-,few,TGTGCCAGCAGTTATAGGAGGGAAAATGAGCAGTTCTTC,CASSYRRENEQFF
TRBJ1-1,TRBV3-1,16,-,-,TGTGCCAGCAGCCAAGGAGTCGGGACATCGAACACTGAAGCTTTCTTT,CASSQGVGTSNTEAFF
TRBJ2-3,TRBV25-1,14,-,-,TGTGCCAGCAGTGCCCGGAGGAGCACAGATACGCAGTATTTT,CASSARRSTDTQYF
TRBJ1-1,TRBV3-1,19,-,-,TGTGCCAGCAGCCAAGATCGTTTTCAGGGCGAGAGGATGAACACTGAAGCTTTCTTT,CASSQDRFQGERMNTEAFF
TRBJ2-2,TRBV4-1,15,TRBD1,-,TGCGCCAGCAGCCAGGATACAGGGGTCAGCGGGGAGCTGTTTTTT,CASSQDTGVSGELFF
TRBJ2-6,TRBV20-1,19,-,many,TGCAGTGCTAGTCCCGGGGGCTTTAGGGAAATCTCTGGGGCCAACGTCCTGACTTTC,CSASPGGFREISGANVLTF
TRBJ1-1,TRBV4-2,16,-,few,TGTGCCAGCAGCCAAGCCCGACAAATATTGAACACTGAAGCTTTCTTT,CASSQARQILNTEAFF
TRBJ2-7,TRBV6-5,14,-,-,TGTGCCAGCAGTTACATCAGCGGGTCCTACGAGCAGTACTTC,CASSYISGSYEQYF
TRBJ1-2,TRBV29-1,13,-,few,TGCAGCGTTGATGCGTTCCCGGGATCGGGCTACACCTTC,CSVDAFPGSGYTF
TRBJ1-2,TRBV7-2,15,-,many,TGTGCCAGCAGCTTAGAGGTTGTCCAGATGGGGGGCTACACCTTC,CASSLEVVQMGGYTF
TRBJ2-7,TRBV29-1,12,-,-,TGCAGCGTTGAGACACAGGACTACGAGCAGTACTTC,CSVETQDYEQYF
TRBJ1-1,TRBV19,13,-,-,TGTGCCAGTAGCATCAACAGGGCTGCTGAAGCTTTCTTT,CASSINRAAEAFF
TRBJ2-5,TRBV6-2/TRBV6-3,13,TRBD2,-,TGTGCCAGCAGTTACGCGGGGGTAGAGACCCAGTACTTC,CASSYAGVETQYF
TRBJ2-7,TRBV27,16,-,few,TGTGCCAGCAGTTGGGGGGGGGACAGAAGCTCCTACGAGCAGTACTTC,CASSWGGDRSSYEQYF
TRBJ1-4,TRBV7-8,16,TRBD1,few,TGTGCCAGCAGCCTCCGCCCACAGGGGTTGGGGGAAAAACTGTTTTTT,CASSLRPQGLGEKLFF
TRBJ1-5,TRBV10-3,15,TRBD1,-,TGTGCCATCAGTGAGCGACAGGGTTTGAATCAGCCCCAGCATTTT,CAISERQGLNQPQHF
TRBJ2-7,TRBV6-5,16,-,-,TGTGCCGGGCCTCCACGGGACACAGCCGCCTACAATGAGCAGTACTTC,CAGPPRDTAAYNEQYF
TRBJ2-1,TRBV7-2,16,-,-,TGTGCCAGCAGCTCTAGGGATTGGGGGGCGTACAATGAGCAGTTCTTC,CASSSRDWGAYNEQFF
TRBJ1-2,TRBV1,16,-,many,TGCACCAGCAGCCAAACCGGGACAGGGGAGCTCTATGGCTACACCTTC,CTSSQTGTGELYGYTF
TRBJ2-7,TRBV27,13,-,few,TGTGCCAGCTCCCCGGGGTACAGCTACGAGCAGTACTTC,CASSPGYSYEQYF
TRBJ2-7,TRBV27,16,TRBD2,few,TGTGCCAGCAGTTCTTTGGGGGGGAGGGGATCCTACGAGCAGTACTTC,CASSSLGGRGSYEQYF
TRBJ1-4,TRBV4-2,18,-,-,TGTGCCAGCAGCCAAGATGTACAGGGTCCTAACCCTAATGAAAAACTGTTTTTT,CASSQDVQGPNPNEKLFF
TRBJ2-2,TRBV20-1,15,TRBD2,few,TGCAGTGCTAGTCCTAGCGGGGGGAACACCGGGGAGCTGTTTTTT,CSASPSGGNTGELFF
TRBJ2-7,TRBV7-9,18,TRBD1,-,TGTGCCAGCAGCGAACCGGGACAGGGAAGTTCTTATCCCTACGAGCAGTACTTC,CASSEPGQGSSYPYEQYF
TRBJ2-3,TRBV5-1,15,-,many,TGTGCCAGCAGTTTAGAGGGATCCAGCACAGATACGCAGTATTTT,CASSLEGSSTDTQYF
TRBJ2-1,TRBV20-1,14,TRBD2,many,TGCAGTGCTTCAGCGGGGGGGCTCCACAATGAGCAGTTCTTC,CSASAGGLHNEQFF
TRBJ2-7,TRBV12-3/TRBV12-4,14,-,-,TGTGCCAGCAGTGTAGAATGGGGGCAGTACGAGCAGTACTTC,CASSVEWGQYEQYF
TRBJ2-7,TRBV7-2,15,TRBD1,few,TGTGCCAGCAGCTGGACAGGGGATTGGTCGTATGAGCAGTACTTC,CASSWTGDWSYEQYF
TRBJ2-3,TRBV4-1,14,TRBD1,many,TGCGCCAGCAGCTGGGACAGGGGACCAGATACGCAGTATTTT,CASSWDRGPDTQYF
TRBJ1-5,TRBV7-2,14,-,-,TGTGCCAGCAGCTTAGGTTATAGCAGTCAGCCCCAGCATTTT,CASSLGYSSQPQHF
TRBJ2-7,TRBV7-2,19,TRBD1,-,TGTGCCAGCAGCGCAGCCGGGACAGCGAGATTGACGAGCTCCTACGAGCAGTACTTC,CASSAAGTARLTSSYEQYF
TRBJ2-1,TRBV5-1,16,-,-,TGCGCCAGCAGCGGGACCATCTCCTTCTCCTACAATGAGCAGTTCTTC,CASSGTISFSYNEQFF